This TCR beta chain originates from a study of CD8 T cells in ankylosing spondylitis. Study-level results: A number of the motif variants had already been described in reactive arthritis synovial fluid and blood.

This clonotype has a count of ten or more. Its antigen is unknown. The TCR beta libraries were generated through quantitative 5'-RACE incorporating molecular barcodes. TCRdb reanalysed the 5' RACE reads using MiXCR and keeps one entry per CDR3 protein. The sample consists of 200,000 to 250,000 distinct CDR3 sequences, around 8% of them appearing once. The CDR3 is made up of 13 amino acids. Trimming shortened V by 5 bases and J by 1 base, and 9 bases separated the two germline ends. Germline lookup yields CDR1 SGHRS and CDR2 YFSETQ. The sample taken for sequencing was blood, either unsorted or a sorted T cell fraction (not recorded which). This TCR was sampled from a female donor with ankylosing spondylitis or in good health (not recorded which). This chain links TRBV5-1 with TRBJ2-5; D is undetermined. The CDR3 region has the DNA TGCGCCAGCAGTCAGAACCCCCAAGAGACCCAGTACTTC. Translating it yields CASSQNPQETQYF.